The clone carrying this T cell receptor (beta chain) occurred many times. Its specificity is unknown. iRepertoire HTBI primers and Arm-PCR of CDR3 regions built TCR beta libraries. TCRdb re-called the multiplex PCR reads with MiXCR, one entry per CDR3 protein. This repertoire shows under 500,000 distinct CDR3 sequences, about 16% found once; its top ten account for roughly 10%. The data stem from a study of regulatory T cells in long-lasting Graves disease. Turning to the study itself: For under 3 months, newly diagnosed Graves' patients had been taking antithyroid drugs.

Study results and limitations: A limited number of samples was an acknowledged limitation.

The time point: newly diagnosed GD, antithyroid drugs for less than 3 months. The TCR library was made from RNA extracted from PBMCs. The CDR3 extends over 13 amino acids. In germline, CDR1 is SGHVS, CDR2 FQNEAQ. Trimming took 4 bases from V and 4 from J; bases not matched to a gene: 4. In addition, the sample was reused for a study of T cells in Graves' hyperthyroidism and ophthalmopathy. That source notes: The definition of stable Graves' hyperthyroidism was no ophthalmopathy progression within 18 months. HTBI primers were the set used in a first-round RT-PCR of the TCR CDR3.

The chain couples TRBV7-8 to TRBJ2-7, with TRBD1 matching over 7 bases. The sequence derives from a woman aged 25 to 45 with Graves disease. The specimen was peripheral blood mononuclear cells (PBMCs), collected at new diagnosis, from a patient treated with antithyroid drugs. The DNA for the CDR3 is TGTGCCAGCAGCTGGGACAGTTTGTACGAGCAGTACTTC. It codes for CASSWDSLYEQYF. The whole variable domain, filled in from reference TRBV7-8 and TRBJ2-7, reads GAGVSQSPRYKVAKRGQDVALRCDPISGHVSLFWYQQALGQGPEFLTYFQNEAQLDKSGLPSDRFFAERPEGSVSTLKIQRTQQEDSAVYLCASSWDSLYEQYFGPGTRLTVT.